This entry lists 10 T cell receptor beta chains sequenced from one sample in a study of cytomegalovirus exposure and HLA in healthy donors. 60 Vbeta and 13 Jbeta primers were used in PCR. Profiled with immunoSEQ multiplex PCR; TCRdb holds only in-frame clones, not every one. The sample records 220,000 or so clones, 60% to 80% being singletons. Sequenced sample: PBMCs. Receptors originate from a male donor in good health and CMV-seronegative.

The CDR3 reads CASSMRFENPGLYEQYF. CDR3 bases: TGTGCCAGTAGTATGCGGTTCGAGAATCCCGGACTGTACGAGCAGTACTTC. The rearrangement uses TRBV19 and TRBJ2-7; TRBD2 is a possible D gene (5 bases). Germline CDR1 is LNHDA and CDR2 is SQIVND (reference sequence). The CDR3 spans 17 residues. Trimming shortened V by 3 bases and J by 4 bases, and 22 bases separated the two germline ends.

This clone appeared once. The CDR3 bases are TGTGCCAGCAGCGCGGGAGTATGGGGAGGGCACACCGGGGAGCTGTTTTTT. Its translation is CASSAGVWGGHTGELFF. This chain links TRBV11-2 with TRBJ2-2; 7 nucleotides agree with TRBD2. After removal of 5 bases from V and 3 bases from J, the junction contained 12 bases not matched to a gene. Germline V gene lookup returns CDR1 SGHAT and CDR2 FQNNGV. The CDR3 length is 17 residues.

This chain joins TRBV7-2 and TRBJ1-5; 8 bases map to TRBD1. The germline gives CDR1 SGHTA, CDR2 FQGNSA. The ends lost 5 bases at V and 2 bases at J; junction bases unmatched: 5. The CDR3 is 15 residues long. DNA for the CDR3: TGTGCCAGCAGCCAGGGACAGGCGCGCAATCAGCCCCAGCATTTT. Its translation is CASSQGQARNQPQHF.

This clone appeared a few times. The chain links TRBV19 to TRBJ1-4; 9 bases line up with TRBD1. V was pared by 5 bases and J by 7 bases, with 5 bases of the junction left unmatched. Germline V gives CDR1 LNHDA, CDR2 SQIVND (reference sequence). This CDR3 has 14 residues. CDR3 in amino acids: CASSRDRDGEKLFF. The CDR3 nucleotides are TGTGCCAGTAGTCGGGACAGGGACGGTGAAAAACTGTTTTTT.

Here the CDR3 reads CASSPDQGAFEAFF. The CDR3 bases are TGTGCCAGCTCACCGGACCAGGGGGCGTTTGAAGCTTTCTTT. The V gene is TRBV18, the J gene TRBJ1-1, with 8 bases fitting TRBD1. CDR3 length: 14 amino acids. Germline CDR1 reads KGHSH; CDR2 reads LQKENI. The V and J ends lost 3 bases and 7 bases, in that order; junction bases with no gene match: 7.

This clone was counted a single time. The V and J genes are TRBV5-4 and TRBJ2-1, with TRBD1 matching 9 bases. Germline lookup yields CDR1 SGHNT and CDR2 YYREEE (reference sequence). The CDR3 extends over 15 amino acids. With V trimmed by 1 base and J by 5 bases, 4 bases remained unmatched. The CDR3 sequence is CASSLRDRVHNEQFF. The CDR3, as DNA: TGTGCCAGCAGCTTGCGGGACAGGGTGCACAATGAGCAGTTCTTC.

Of note for this clone: The missing conserved phenylalanine or tryptophan at the end of this CDR3 makes a read error likely. This chain links TRBV4-2 with TRBJ2-3, with D possibly matching TRBD2 (5 bases). CDR3 length: 17 amino acids. V was pared by 0 bases and J by 0 bases, with 13 bases between. The germline CDR1 and CDR2 sequences are LGHNA and YNFKEQ. The CDR3 loop is CASSQERVGPSTDTQYS. Written as DNA, the CDR3 is TGTGCCAGCAGCCAAGAGAGGGTAGGTCCTAGCACAGATACGCAGTATTCT.

This chain connects TRBV18 to TRBJ1-1; no reliable D call. The germline CDR1 and CDR2 sequences are KGHSH and LQKENI. V lost 3 bases to trimming and J lost 3 bases, with 11 bases between them. The CDR3 runs to 14 residues. CDR3 nucleotide sequence: TGTGCCAGCTCACCCGGCAGAGGGCACACTGAAGCTTTCTTT. Translation: CASSPGRGHTEAFF.

The J gene is TRBJ2-3, the V gene TRBV7-2, with 10 bases fitting TRBD1. Germline V lookup: CDR1 SGHTA, CDR2 FQGNSA. The length of the CDR3 is 16 residues. V shed 2 bases and J 1 base; nucleotides not matched to a gene: 3. CDR3 in amino acids: CASSLWGTGGTDTQYF. CDR3 sequence (DNA): TGTGCCAGCAGCTTATGGGGGACAGGGGGCACAGATACGCAGTATTTT.

This chain connects TRBV9 to TRBJ2-3; 7 bases match TRBD2. CDR1 and CDR2 from the germline V gene are SGDLS and YYNGEE. This CDR3 comprises 16 residues. V shed 0 bases and J 0 bases; nucleotides not matched to a gene: 4. This chain's CDR3 is CASSVVASGSTDTQYF. The CDR3 DNA sequence: TGTGCCAGCAGCGTAGTGGCTAGCGGCAGCACAGATACGCAGTATTTT.